This T cell receptor (beta chain) comes out of a study of lymphopenia after photon versus proton radiotherapy. Findings and limits, study-wide: After lymphocyte nadir, photon-treated repertoires showed oligoclonal expansion, especially CD8+ Temra. Under photons, naive T cells and diversity fell while effector/memory populations rose. Authors raise, but do not show, better survival with proton therapy. In patients who died, overall survival fell as post-nadir TCR diversity dropped more.

Assay: immunoSEQ multiplex PCR; the TCRdb copy retains only in-frame clones and omits some. The sample has approximately 58,000 clones; approximately 82% are singletons. The CDR3 extends over 15 amino acids. To note about this clone: No antigen is known for it.

The sequence came from a man aged 50-59 years with gastric cancer. The chain joins TRBV21-1 to TRBJ2-1; the table calls TRBD1, which could not be checked here. TRBV21-1 is listed as a pseudogene. This specimen was peripheral blood, taken from a patient treated with photon-based radiotherapy. CDR3 protein: CASSKRGQGFNEQFF. Here the CDR3 DNA reads TGTGCCAGCAGCAAAAGGGGACAGGGGTTCAATGAGCAGTTCTTC.